The T cell receptor (beta chain) under discussion was sequenced for a study of T-cell reconstitution after alpha-beta-depleted transplantation in children. Study-level results: The authors attributed T-cell counts and diversity one year after transplant mostly to newly produced T cells.

This CDR3 comprises 14 residues. Trimming at V came to 4 bases and at J to 6 bases, leaving 6 bases not matched to a gene. CDR1 DFQATT and CDR2 SNEGSKA come from the germline V gene (reference sequence). TCRbeta library construction was performed incorporating unique molecular identifiers. TCRdb itself ran the PCR reads through MiXCR, one entry per CDR3 protein. The table has about 440,000 distinct CDR3 sequences, roughly two fifths seen once. In the case of this clonotype: Antigen specificity is unknown.

The rearrangement links TRBV20-1 to TRBJ1-5; 10 bases are a match to TRBD1. The source of this sequence is a girl aged 2-9 years with aplastic anemia, due to receive a stem cell transplant. Sequences were derived from PBMCs, sampled before TCRalphabeta/CD19-depleted stem cell transplant. The CDR3 spells CSAKMDRGGQPQHF. The CDR3 DNA reads TGCAGTGCTAAGATGGACAGGGGGGGTCAGCCCCAGCATTTT.